Reported below is one TCR beta chain. The entry originates in a study of blood T cell repertoires in COVID-19. Sequenced by immunoSEQ multiplex PCR; TCRdb stores in-frame clones only, minus some. The sample shows 65,000 to 85,000 clones, roughly 80% of them seen only once. This sequence originates from a woman aged 55 to 70 with acute or convalescent COVID-19. Sequenced input: peripheral blood.

CDR3 in amino acids: CASSQWDTPGTQYF. In DNA form, the CDR3 reads TGTGCCAGCAGCCAGTGGGACACCCCCGGAACCCAGTACTTC. The rearrangement joins TRBV3-1 (or the pseudogene TRBV3-2) to TRBJ2-5; TRBD1 is a possible D gene (6 bases). Germline V lookup: CDR1 LGHDT, CDR2 YNNKEL (reference sequence). Trimming left V 3 bases short and J 8 bases short, with 16 bases between. The CDR3 has 14 residues.